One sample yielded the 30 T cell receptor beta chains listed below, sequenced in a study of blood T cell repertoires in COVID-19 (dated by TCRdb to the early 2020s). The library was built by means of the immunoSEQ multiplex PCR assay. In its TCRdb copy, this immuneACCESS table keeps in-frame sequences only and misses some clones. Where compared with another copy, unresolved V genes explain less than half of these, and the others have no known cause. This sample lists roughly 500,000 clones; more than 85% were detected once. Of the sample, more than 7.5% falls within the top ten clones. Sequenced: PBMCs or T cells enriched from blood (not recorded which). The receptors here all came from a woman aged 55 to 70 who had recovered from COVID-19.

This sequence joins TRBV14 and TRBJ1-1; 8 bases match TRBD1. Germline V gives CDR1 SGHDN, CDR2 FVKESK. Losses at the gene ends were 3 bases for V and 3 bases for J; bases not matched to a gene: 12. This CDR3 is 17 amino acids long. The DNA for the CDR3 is TGTGCCAGCAGCCAGCTCAGATACAGGGGGAGGGACACTGAAGCTTTCTTT. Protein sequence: CASSQLRYRGRDTEAFF.

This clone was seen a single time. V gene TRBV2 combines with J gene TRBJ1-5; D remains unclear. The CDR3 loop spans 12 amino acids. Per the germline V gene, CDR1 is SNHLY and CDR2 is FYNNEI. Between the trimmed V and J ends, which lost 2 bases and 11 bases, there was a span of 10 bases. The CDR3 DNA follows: TGTGCCAGCAGTGAAATCCTGAGTTCCCAGCATTTT. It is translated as CASSEILSSQHF.

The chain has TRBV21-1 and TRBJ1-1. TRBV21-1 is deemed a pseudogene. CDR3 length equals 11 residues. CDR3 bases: TGTGCCAGCAGGGGGGGCACTGAAGCTTTCTTT. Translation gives CASRGGTEAFF.

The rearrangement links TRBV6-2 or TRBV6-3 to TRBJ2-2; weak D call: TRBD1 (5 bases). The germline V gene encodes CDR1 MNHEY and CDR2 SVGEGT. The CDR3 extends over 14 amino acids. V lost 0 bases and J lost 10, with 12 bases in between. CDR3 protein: CASSYSSGYPELFF. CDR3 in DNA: TGTGCCAGCAGTTACTCGTCAGGGTACCCGGAGCTGTTTTTT.

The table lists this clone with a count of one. The CDR3 DNA reads as TGTGCCAGCTCACCGAGGGAAGAGCGCGTGCAGTATTTT. Translating it yields CASSPREERVQYF. This rearrangement joins TRBV18 to TRBJ2-3, with D maybe TRBD2 (5 bases). The length of the CDR3 is 13 residues. Looked up from germline, CDR1 is KGHSH and CDR2 is LQKENI. V lost 3 bases, J lost 11 bases, and 15 bases lay in between.

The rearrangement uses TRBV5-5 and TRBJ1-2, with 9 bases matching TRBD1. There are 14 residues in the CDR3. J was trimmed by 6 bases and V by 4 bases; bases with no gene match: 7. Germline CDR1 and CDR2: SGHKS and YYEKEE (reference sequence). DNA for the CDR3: TGTGCCAGCAGCCCGGACAGGGGTTCGGATGGCTACACCTTC. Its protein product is CASSPDRGSDGYTF.

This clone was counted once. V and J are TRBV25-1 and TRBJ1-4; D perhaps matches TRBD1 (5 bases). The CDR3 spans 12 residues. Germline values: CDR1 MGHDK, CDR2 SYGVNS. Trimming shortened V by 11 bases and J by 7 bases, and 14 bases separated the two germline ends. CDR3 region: CAYRGPIEKLFF. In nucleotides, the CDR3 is TGTGCCTATAGGGGCCCTATTGAAAAACTGTTTTTT.

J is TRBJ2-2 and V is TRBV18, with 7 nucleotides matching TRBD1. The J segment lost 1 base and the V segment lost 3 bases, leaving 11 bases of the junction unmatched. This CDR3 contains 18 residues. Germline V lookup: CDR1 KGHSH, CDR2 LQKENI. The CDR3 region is CASSPQGPRTGNTGELFF. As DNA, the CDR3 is TGTGCCAGCTCACCCCAGGGGCCTCGGACAGGGAACACCGGGGAGCTGTTTTTT.

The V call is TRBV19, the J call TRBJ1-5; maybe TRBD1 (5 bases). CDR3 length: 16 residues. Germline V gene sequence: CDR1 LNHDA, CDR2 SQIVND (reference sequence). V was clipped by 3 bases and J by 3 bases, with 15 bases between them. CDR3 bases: TGTGCCAGTAGTATGTCTTTTAGGGGTAACAATCAGCCCCAGCATTTT. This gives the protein CASSMSFRGNNQPQHF.

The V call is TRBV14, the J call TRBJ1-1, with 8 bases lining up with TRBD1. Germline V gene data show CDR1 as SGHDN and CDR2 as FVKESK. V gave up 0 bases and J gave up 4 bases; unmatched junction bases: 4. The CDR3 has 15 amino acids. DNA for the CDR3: TGTGCCAGCAGCCAAGACAGGGGGCTTGGCACTGAAGCTTTCTTT. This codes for CASSQDRGLGTEAFF.

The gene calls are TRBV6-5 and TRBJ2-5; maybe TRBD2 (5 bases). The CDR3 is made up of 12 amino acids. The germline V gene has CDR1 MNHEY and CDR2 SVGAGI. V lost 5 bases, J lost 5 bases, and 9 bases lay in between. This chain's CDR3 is CASSRGMETQYF. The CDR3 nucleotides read TGTGCCAGCAGTCGAGGGATGGAGACCCAGTACTTC.

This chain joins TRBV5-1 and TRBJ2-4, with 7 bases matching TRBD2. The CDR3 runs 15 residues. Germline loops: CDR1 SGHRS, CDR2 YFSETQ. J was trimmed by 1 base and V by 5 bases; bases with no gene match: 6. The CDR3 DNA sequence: TGCGCCAGCAGGACGGGGGGTGAGGCCAAAAACATTCAGTACTTC. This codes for CASRTGGEAKNIQYF. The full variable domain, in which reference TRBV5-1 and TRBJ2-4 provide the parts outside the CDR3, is KAGVTQTPRYLIKTRGQQVTLSCSPISGHRSVSWYQQTPGQGLQFLFEYFSETQRNKGNFPGRFSGRQFSNSRSEMNVSTLELGDSALYLCASRTGGEAKNIQYFGAGTRLSVL.

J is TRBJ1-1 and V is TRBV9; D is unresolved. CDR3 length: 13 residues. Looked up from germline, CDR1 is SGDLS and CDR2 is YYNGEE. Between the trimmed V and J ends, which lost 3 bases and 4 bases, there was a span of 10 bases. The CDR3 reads CASSASGVTEAFF. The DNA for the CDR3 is TGTGCCAGCAGCGCCTCCGGGGTCACTGAAGCTTTCTTT.

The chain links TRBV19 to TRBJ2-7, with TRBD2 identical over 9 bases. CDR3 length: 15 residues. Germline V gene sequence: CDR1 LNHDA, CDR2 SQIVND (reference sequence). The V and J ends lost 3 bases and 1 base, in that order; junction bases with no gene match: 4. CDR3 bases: TGTGCCAGTAGTATGTCTCTAGCGGGGTCCTACGAGCAGTACTTC. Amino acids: CASSMSLAGSYEQYF.

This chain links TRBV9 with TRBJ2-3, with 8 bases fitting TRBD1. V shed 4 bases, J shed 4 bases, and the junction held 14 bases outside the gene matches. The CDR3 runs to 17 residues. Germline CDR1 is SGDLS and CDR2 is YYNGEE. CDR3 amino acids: CASSSKLGGTGADTQYF. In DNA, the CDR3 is TGTGCCAGCAGCTCCAAACTGGGCGGGACAGGAGCAGATACGCAGTATTTT.

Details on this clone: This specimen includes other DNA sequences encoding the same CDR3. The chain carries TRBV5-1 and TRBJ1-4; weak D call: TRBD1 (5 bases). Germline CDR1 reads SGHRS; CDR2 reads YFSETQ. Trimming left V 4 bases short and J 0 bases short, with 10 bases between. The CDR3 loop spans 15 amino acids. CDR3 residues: CASSPGGSTNEKLFF. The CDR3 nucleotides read TGCGCCAGCAGCCCTGGGGGGTCAACTAATGAAAAACTGTTTTTT.

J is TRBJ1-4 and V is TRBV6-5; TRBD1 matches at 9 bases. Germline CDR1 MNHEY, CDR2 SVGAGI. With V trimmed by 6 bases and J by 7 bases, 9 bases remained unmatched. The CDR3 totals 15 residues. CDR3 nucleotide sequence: TGTGCCAGCAGCCTACAGGGGGCTGGTCTTGAAAAACTGTTTTTT. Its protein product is CASSLQGAGLEKLFF.

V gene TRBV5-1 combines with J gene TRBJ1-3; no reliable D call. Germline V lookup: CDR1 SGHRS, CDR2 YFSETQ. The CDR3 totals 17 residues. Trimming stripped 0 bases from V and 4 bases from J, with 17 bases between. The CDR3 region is CASSLAGSGVGGNTIYF. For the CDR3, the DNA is TGCGCCAGCAGCTTGGCAGGTTCCGGGGTCGGCGGAAACACCATATATTTT.

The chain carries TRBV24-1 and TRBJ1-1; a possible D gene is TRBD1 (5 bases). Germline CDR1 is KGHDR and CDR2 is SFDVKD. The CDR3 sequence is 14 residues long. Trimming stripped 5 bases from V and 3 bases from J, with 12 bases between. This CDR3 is CATSAPGRDTEAFF. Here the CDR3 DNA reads TGTGCCACCAGTGCTCCGGGCAGGGACACTGAAGCTTTCTTT.

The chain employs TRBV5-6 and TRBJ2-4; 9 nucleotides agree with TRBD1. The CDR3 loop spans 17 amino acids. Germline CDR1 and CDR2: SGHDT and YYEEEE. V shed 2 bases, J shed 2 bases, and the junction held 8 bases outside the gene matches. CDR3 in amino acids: CASSFRFTGGTKNIQYF. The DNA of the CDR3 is TGTGCCAGCAGCTTCCGGTTTACAGGGGGCACCAAAAACATTCAGTACTTC.

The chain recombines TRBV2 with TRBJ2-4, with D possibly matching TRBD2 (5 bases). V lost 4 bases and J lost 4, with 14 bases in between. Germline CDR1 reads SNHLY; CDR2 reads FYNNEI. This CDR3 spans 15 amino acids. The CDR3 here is CASSGELGSKNIQYF. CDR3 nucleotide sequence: TGTGCCAGCAGTGGGGAATTAGGGAGTAAAAACATTCAGTACTTC.

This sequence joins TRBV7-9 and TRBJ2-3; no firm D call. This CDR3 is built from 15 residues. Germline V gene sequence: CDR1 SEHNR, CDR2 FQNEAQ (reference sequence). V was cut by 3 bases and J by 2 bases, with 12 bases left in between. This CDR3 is CASSLTALITDTQYF. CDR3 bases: TGTGCCAGCAGCTTGACTGCATTGATCACAGATACGCAGTATTTT.

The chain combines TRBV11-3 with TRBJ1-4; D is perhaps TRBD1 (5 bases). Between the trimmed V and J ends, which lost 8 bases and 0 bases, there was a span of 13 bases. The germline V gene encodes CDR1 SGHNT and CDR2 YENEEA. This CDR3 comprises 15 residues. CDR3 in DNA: TGTGCCAGCGCCCTGGGGGGGGCAACTAATGAAAAACTGTTTTTT. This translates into CASALGGATNEKLFF. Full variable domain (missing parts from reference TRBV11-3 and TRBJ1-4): EAGVVQSPRYKIIEKKQPVAFWCNPISGHNTLYWYLQNLGQGPELLIRYENEEAVDDSQLPKDRFSAERLKGVDSTLKIQPAELGDSAVYLCASALGGATNEKLFFGSGTQLSVL.

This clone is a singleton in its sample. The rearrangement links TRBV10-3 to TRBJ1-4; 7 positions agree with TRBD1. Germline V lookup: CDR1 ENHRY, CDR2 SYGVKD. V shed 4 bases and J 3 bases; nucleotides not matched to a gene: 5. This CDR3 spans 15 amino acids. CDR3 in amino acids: CAISGGQTANEKLFF. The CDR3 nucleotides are TGTGCCATCAGTGGGGGACAGACGGCTAATGAAAAACTGTTTTTT.

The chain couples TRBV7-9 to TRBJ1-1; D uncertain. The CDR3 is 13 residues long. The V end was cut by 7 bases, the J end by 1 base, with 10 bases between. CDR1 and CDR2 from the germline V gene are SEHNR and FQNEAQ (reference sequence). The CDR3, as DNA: TGTGCCAGCAACCGACGGGAGAACACTGAAGCTTTCTTT. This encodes CASNRRENTEAFF.

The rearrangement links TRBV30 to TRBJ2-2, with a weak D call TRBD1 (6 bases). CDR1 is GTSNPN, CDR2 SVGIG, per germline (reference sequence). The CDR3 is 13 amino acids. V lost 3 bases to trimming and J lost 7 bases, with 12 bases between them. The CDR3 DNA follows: TGTGCCTGGAGAGGACAGTTGGTCGGGGAGCTGTTTTTT. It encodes CAWRGQLVGELFF.

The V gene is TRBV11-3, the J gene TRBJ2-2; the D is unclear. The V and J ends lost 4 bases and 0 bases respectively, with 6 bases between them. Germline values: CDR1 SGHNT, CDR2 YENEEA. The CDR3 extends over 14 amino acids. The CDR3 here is CASSSLSNTGELFF. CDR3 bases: TGTGCCAGCAGCTCCCTATCGAACACCGGGGAGCTGTTTTTT.

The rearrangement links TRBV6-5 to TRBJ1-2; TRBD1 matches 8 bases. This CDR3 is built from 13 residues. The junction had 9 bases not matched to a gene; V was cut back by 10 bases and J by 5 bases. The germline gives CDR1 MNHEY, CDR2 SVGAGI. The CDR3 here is CATRQGYRYGYTF. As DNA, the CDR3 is TGTGCCACCCGACAGGGGTATCGATATGGCTACACCTTC.

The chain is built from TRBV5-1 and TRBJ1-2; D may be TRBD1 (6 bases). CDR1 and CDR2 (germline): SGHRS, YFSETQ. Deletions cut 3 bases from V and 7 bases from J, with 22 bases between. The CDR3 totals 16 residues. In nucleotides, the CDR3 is TGCGCCAGCAGCTCGTTGGCGGGGGGCGGAGATGTTGGCTACACCTTC. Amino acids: CASSSLAGGGDVGYTF.

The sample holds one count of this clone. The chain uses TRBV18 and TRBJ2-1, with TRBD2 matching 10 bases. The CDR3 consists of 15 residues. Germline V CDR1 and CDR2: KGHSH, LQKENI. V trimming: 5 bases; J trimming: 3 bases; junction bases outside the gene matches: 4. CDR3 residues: CASSSLAGNYNEQFF. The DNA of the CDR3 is TGTGCCAGCTCATCACTAGCGGGGAACTACAATGAGCAGTTCTTC.